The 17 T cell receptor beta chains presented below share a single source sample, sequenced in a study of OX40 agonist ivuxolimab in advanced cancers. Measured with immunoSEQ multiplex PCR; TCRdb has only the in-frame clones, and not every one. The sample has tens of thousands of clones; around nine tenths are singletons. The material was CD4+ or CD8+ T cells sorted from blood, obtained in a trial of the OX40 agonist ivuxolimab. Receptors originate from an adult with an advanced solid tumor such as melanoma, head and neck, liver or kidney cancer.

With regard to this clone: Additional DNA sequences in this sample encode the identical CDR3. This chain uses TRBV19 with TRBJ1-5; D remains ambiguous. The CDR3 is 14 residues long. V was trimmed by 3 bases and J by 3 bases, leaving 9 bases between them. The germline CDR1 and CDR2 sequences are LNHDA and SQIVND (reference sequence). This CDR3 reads CASSIGRFNQPQHF. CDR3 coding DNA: TGTGCCAGTAGTATCGGGCGGTTCAATCAGCCCCAGCATTTT. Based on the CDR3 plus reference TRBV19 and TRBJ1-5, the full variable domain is DGGITQSPKYLFRKEGQNVTLSCEQNLNHDAMYWYRQDPGQGLRLIYYSQIVNDFQKGDIAEGYSVSREKKESFPLTVTSAQKNPTAFYLCASSIGRFNQPQHFGDGTRLSIL.

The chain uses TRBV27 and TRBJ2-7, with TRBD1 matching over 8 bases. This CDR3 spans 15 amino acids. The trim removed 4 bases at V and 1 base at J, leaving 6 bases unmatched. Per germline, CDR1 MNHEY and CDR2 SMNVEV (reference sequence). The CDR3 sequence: CASSSWTGSSYEQYF. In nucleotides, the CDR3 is TGTGCCAGCAGTTCCTGGACAGGGAGTTCCTACGAGCAGTACTTC.

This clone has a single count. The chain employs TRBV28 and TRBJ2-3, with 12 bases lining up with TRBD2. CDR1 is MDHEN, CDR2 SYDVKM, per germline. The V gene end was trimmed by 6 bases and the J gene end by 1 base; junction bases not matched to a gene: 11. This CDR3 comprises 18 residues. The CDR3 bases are TGTGCCAGCAGGGAACTAGCGGGGGGCCCGAAAGGCACAGATACGCAGTATTTT. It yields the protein CASRELAGGPKGTDTQYF. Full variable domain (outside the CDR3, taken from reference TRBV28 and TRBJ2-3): DVKVTQSSRYLVKRTGEKVFLECVQDMDHENMFWYRQDPGLGLRLIYFSYDVKMKEKGDIPEGYSVSREKKERFSLILESASTNQTSMYLCASRELAGGPKGTDTQYFGPGTRLTVL.

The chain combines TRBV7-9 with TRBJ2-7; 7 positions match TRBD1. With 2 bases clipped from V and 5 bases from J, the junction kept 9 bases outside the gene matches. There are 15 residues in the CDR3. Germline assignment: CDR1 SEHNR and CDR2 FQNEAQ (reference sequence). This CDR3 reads CASSLYRQGSNEQYF. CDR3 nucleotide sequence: TGTGCCAGCAGCTTATACCGACAGGGATCAAACGAGCAGTACTTC.

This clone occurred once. DNA of the CDR3: TGTGCCAGCAGCCGGATAAGGGACACTGAAGCTTTCTTT. Translated, it gives CASSRIRDTEAFF. The chain recombines TRBV9 with TRBJ1-1; D ambiguous. The V and J ends lost 4 bases and 3 bases respectively, with 10 bases between them. The CDR3 covers 13 residues. The V gene's germline CDR1 is SGDLS and CDR2 YYNGEE.

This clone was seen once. The CDR3: CASSPYQWQSNEKLFF. CDR3 DNA: TGTGCCAGCTCCCCTTACCAGTGGCAGTCAAATGAAAAACTGTTTTTT. The V call is TRBV18, the J call TRBJ1-4, with unresolved D. The germline CDR1 and CDR2 sequences are KGHSH and LQKENI. The V gene lost 6 bases and the J gene lost 5 bases, with 19 bases spanning the gap. The CDR3 runs 16 residues.

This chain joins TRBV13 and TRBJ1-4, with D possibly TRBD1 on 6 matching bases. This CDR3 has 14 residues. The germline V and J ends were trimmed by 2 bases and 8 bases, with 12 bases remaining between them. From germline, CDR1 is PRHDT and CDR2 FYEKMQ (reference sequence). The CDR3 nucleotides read TGTGCCAGCAGCTTATCAGGGGTCGGAGAAAAACTGTTTTTT. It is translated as CASSLSGVGEKLFF.

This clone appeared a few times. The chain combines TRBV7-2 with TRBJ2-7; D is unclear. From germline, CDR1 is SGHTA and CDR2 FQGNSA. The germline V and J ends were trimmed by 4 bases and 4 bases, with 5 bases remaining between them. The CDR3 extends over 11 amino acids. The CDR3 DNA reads TGTGCCAGCAGCTCGGCGTACGAGCAGTACTTC. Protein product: CASSSAYEQYF.

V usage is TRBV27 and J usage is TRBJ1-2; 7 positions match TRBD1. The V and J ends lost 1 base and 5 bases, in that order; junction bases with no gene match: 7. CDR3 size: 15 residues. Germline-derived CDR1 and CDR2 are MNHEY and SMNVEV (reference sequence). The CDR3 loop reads CASSLLSQGDYGYTF. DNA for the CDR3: TGTGCCAGCAGTTTATTATCGCAGGGGGATTATGGCTACACCTTC.

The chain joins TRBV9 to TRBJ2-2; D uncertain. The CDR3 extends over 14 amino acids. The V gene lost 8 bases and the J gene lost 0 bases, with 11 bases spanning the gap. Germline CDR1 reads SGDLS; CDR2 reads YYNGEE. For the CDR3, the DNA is TGTGCCAGTCGAGGCAGTGCGAACACCGGGGAGCTGTTTTTT. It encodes CASRGSANTGELFF.

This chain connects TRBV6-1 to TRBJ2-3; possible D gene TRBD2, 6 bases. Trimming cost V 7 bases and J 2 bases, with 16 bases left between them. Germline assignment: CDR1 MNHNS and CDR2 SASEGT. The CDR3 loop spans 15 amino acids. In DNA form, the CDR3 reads TGTGCCAGCACCCTAGAGGGACTTCTCACAGATACGCAGTATTTT. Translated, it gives CASTLEGLLTDTQYF.

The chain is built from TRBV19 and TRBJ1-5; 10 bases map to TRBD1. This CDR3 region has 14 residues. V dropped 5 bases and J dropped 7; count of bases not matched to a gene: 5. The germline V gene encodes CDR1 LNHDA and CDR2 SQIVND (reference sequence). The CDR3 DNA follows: TGTGCCAGTAGTCTAGGACAGGGGGAACAGCCCCAGCATTTT. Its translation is CASSLGQGEQPQHF. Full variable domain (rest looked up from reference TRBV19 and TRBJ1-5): DGGITQSPKYLFRKEGQNVTLSCEQNLNHDAMYWYRQDPGQGLRLIYYSQIVNDFQKGDIAEGYSVSREKKESFPLTVTSAQKNPTAFYLCASSLGQGEQPQHFGDGTRLSIL.

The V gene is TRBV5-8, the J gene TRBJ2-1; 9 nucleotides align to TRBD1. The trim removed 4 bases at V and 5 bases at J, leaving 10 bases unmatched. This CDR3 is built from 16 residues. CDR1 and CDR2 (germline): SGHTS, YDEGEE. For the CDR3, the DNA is TGTGCCAGCAGCCGGTTCGGGACAGGGAGGGACAATGAGCAGTTCTTC. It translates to CASSRFGTGRDNEQFF.

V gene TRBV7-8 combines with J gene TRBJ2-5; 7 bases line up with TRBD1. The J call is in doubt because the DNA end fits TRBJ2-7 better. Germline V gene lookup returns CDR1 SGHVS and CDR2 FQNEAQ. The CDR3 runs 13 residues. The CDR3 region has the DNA TGTGCCAGCAGCTTGGGGACAGAATACGAGCAGTACTTC. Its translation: CASSLGTEYEQYF.

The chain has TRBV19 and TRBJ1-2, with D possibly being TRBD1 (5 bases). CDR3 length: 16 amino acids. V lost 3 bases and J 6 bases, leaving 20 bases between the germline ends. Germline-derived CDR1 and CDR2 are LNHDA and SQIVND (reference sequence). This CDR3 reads CASSIEAGQRANGYTF. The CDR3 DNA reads TGTGCCAGTAGTATTGAGGCAGGGCAGAGGGCTAATGGCTACACCTTC.

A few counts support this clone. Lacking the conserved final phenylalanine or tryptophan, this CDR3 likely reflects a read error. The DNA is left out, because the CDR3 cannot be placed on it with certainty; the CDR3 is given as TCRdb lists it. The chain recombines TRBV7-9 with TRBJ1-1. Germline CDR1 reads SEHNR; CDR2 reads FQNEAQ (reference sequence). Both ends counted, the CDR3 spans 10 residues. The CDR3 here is CASSFNTLRE.

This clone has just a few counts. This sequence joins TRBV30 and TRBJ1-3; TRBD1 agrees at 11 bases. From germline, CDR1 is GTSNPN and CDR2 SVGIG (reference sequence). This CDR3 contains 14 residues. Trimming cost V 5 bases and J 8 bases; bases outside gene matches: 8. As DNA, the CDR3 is TGTGCCTGGCAAACCGGGACAGGGGGGCACACCATATATTTT. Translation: CAWQTGTGGHTIYF.